These 6 T cell receptor beta chains share one sample of origin, sequenced in a study of blood T cell repertoires in COVID-19. Here immunoSEQ multiplex PCR was the method, and the copy in TCRdb shows in-frame clones only, minus some. The sample yields just over 75,000 clones, 70% to 90% seen once. The sequencing input was peripheral blood. These receptors all stem from a woman of 80 years or more with active or convalescent COVID-19.

The chain is built from TRBV25-1 and TRBJ2-7, with D uncertain. The germline CDR1 and CDR2 sequences are MGHDK and SYGVNS. The CDR3 length is 13 residues. V lost 6 bases, J lost 1 base, and 10 bases lay in between. In DNA form, the CDR3 reads TGTGCCAGCAGCCCACCCCAGTCCTACGAGCAGTACTTC. Its translation is CASSPPQSYEQYF.

V is TRBV5-1 and J is TRBJ1-3, with 7 nucleotides matching TRBD1. Germline V CDR1 and CDR2: SGHRS, YFSETQ. The CDR3 is made up of 16 amino acids. The V and J ends lost 3 bases and 1 base, in that order; junction bases with no gene match: 7. In DNA form, the CDR3 reads TGCGCCAGCAGCTGGGGCCGACAGGGATCTGGAAACACCATATATTTT. Translated: CASSWGRQGSGNTIYF. Filled out from reference TRBV5-1 and TRBJ1-3, the complete variable domain reads KAGVTQTPRYLIKTRGQQVTLSCSPISGHRSVSWYQQTPGQGLQFLFEYFSETQRNKGNFPGRFSGRQFSNSRSEMNVSTLELGDSALYLCASSWGRQGSGNTIYFGEGSWLTVV.

This chain uses TRBV28 with TRBJ2-7; 8 bases align to TRBD2. The CDR3 length is 14 residues. The J segment lost 6 bases and the V segment lost 7 bases, leaving 11 bases of the junction unmatched. Per germline, CDR1 MDHEN and CDR2 SYDVKM. CDR3 nucleotide sequence: TGTGCCAGCATCTCCTCGGGAGGGGCTATCGAGCAGTACTTC. Translating it yields CASISSGGAIEQYF.

In this sample, this clone turned up a few times. The chain is built from TRBV28 and TRBJ2-2; D is possibly TRBD1 (6 bases). The CDR3 is 16 amino acids. The V end was cut by 6 bases, the J end by 0 bases, with 14 bases between. CDR1 and CDR2 from the germline V gene are MDHEN and SYDVKM. Here the CDR3 DNA reads TGTGCCAGCAGAGAATATGGGGGCGCGAACACCGGGGAGCTGTTTTTT. This encodes CASREYGGANTGELFF.

The chain uses TRBV10-3 and TRBJ2-1; TRBD2 aligns across 7 bases. Looked up from germline, CDR1 is ENHRY and CDR2 is SYGVKD. The J segment lost 0 bases and the V segment lost 9 bases, leaving 11 bases of the junction unmatched. The CDR3 runs 16 residues. CDR3 sequence (DNA): TGTGCCATGCCCTCTGGGGGGGATTTCTCCTACAATGAGCAGTTCTTC. Protein sequence: CAMPSGGDFSYNEQFF.

The CDR3 DNA follows: TGTGCCAGCAGCTTAGTCTCGACTACTCCCAACCAGTACTTC. Its translation: CASSLVSTTPNQYF. The rearrangement links TRBV7-2 to TRBJ2-7; TRBD2 is a possible D gene (5 bases). V dropped 1 base and J dropped 10 bases, with 17 bases sitting between them. The CDR3 is 14 residues long. CDR1 is SGHTA and CDR2 is FQGNSA in the germline V gene.